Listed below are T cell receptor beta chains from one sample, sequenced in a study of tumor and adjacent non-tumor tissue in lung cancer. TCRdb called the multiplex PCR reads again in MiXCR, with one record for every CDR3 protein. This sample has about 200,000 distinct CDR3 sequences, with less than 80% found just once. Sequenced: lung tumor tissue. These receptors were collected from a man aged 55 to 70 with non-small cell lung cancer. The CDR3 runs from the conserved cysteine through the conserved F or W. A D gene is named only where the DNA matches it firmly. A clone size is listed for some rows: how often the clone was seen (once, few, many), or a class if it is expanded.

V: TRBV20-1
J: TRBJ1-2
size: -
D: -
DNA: TGCAGTGCTAGAAGCCGGTGTGGTCATGGCTACACCTTC
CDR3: CSARSRCGHGYTF

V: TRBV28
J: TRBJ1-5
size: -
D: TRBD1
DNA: TGTGCCAGCAGGACAGGGGGGAATCAGCCCCAGCATTTT
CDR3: CASRTGGNQPQHF

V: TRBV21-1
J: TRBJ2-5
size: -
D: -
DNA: TGTGCCAGCACCCCCGTAGACCCACAGGATCCCCAAGAGACCCAGTACTTC
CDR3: CASTPVDPQDPQETQYF

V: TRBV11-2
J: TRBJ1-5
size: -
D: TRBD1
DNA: TGTGCCAGCAGCGTCCGGCACAGGGGAATCGGTCAGCCCCAGCATTTT
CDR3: CASSVRHRGIGQPQHF

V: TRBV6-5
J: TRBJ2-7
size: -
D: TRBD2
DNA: TGTGTCAGCAGTTACTCGTGGGAGCGGGGGAACGAGCAGTACTTC
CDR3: CVSSYSWERGNEQYF

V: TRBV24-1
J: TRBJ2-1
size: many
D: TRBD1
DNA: TGTGCCACCAGTGACCGGACAGGGTTTGAGGTAGTCTTC
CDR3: CATSDRTGFEVVF

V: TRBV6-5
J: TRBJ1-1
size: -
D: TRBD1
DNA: TGTGCCAGCAGAGGGGGGGACAGCACTGAAGCTTTCTTT
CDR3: CASRGGDSTEAFF

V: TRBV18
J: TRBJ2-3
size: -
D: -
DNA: TGTGCCAGCTCACCACTAACGTCAACCGACACAGATACGCAGTATTTT
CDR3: CASSPLTSTDTDTQYF

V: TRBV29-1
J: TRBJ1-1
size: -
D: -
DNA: TGCAGCGTTGAAGCAGGATCCGACTCTCAGTGGACTGAAGCTTTCTTT
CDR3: CSVEAGSDSQWTEAFF

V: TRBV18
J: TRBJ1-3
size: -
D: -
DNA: TGTGCCAGCTCAAAAGGGGAGGATCGAAACACCATATATTTT
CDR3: CASSKGEDRNTIYF

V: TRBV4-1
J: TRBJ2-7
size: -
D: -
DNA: TGCGCCAGCAGCCGCGGGGCCGTCTACGAGCAGTACTTC
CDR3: CASSRGAVYEQYF

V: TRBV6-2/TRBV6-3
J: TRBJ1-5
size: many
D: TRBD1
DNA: TGTGCCAGCAACAAACCTCGTACGGGACAGGGGTCCAATCAGCCCCAGCATTTT
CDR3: CASNKPRTGQGSNQPQHF

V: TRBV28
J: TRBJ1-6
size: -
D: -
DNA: TGTGCCAGCAGCGCGCCCACAGGGATTAATTCACCCCTCCACTTT
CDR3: CASSAPTGINSPLHF

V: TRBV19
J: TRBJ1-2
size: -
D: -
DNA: TGTGCCAGTAGTCTGAAGGACAGTCGAAACTATGGCTACACCTTC
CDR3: CASSLKDSRNYGYTF

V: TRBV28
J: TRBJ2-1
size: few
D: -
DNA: TGTGCTAGCAGGGGACCATATAGAAGATACAATGAGCAGTTCTTC
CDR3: CASRGPYRRYNEQFF

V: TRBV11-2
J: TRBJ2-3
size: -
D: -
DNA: TGTGCCAGCAAATCATGGGTTATAACAGATACGCAGTATTTT
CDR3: CASKSWVITDTQYF

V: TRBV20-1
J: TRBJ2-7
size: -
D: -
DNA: TGCAGTGCTAGTGAACTCTCCTATGAGCAGTACTTC
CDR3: CSASELSYEQYF